The following is a T cell receptor beta chain sequence with its context. Its antigen is unknown. TCRdb's copy holds only in-frame clones and misses some; the assay was immunoSEQ multiplex PCR. Of roughly 42,000 clones in the sample, 90% were seen once. A marrow graft followed busulfan-fludarabine conditioning, with cyclophosphamide on days +3 and +4. This sample was taken from a study of T cells after posttransplantation cyclophosphamide. Notes on the study in general: Recipient CMV seropositivity and CMV reactivation strongly tracked TRB clonality. Donor CD8+ memory clones often dominated recipient blood repertoires at later times. Tissue-infiltrating T cells from skin or gut overlapped little with blood T cells.

This CDR3 is 15 amino acids long. Trimming took 2 bases from V and 3 from J, leaving 13 bases between them. CDR1 and CDR2 (germline): SGHRS, YFSETQ. This sequence originates from a male patient aged 60 to 75 who received an allogeneic stem cell transplant from a related donor and was CMV-positive. Some T cells may be supplied by the graft donor. The V call is TRBV5-1, the J call TRBJ2-3; maybe TRBD1 (5 bases). The sequencing used PBMCs, collected 62 days after allogeneic stem cell transplant with posttransplant cyclophosphamide. The CDR3 sequence is CASSFQGSNTDTQYF. CDR3 DNA: TGCGCCAGCAGCTTCCAGGGTAGTAATACAGATACGCAGTATTTT.